A selection of T cell receptor beta chains follows, all from one sample in a study of blood T cell repertoires in COVID-19. Assay used: immunoSEQ multiplex PCR; TCRdb lists only in-frame clones, some missing. The sample contains 250,000 or so clones, around four fifths of which appear only once. The sequenced sample consisted of peripheral blood. The receptors originated from a man aged 25 to 40 who had recovered from COVID-19. CDR3s include the opening cysteine and the closing phenylalanine or tryptophan. D genes are given only for firm matches. Size is omitted from some rows. Given values are once, few, many or a class for expanded clones.

J: TRBJ1-1; D: TRBD1; V: TRBV2; size: NA; CDR3: CASRGQTNTEAFF; DNA: TGTGCCAGCAGGGGACAGACCAACACTGAAGCTTTCTTT
J: TRBJ2-7; D: NA; V: TRBV7-2; size: once; CDR3: CASSFRLVGNEQYF; DNA: TGTGCCAGCAGCTTCAGACTAGTCGGGAACGAGCAGTACTTC
J: TRBJ2-3; D: NA; V: TRBV7-9; size: few; CDR3: CASSLPAMPDTQYF; DNA: TGTGCCAGCAGCTTACCAGCGATGCCAGATACGCAGTATTTT
J: TRBJ2-1; D: TRBD2; V: TRBV5-1; size: NA; CDR3: CASSPRGGRVDNEQFF; DNA: TGCGCCAGCAGCCCGCGGGGGGGTCGTGTAGACAATGAGCAGTTCTTC
J: TRBJ2-1; D: NA; V: TRBV28; size: NA; CDR3: CASSLGRLRFNEQFF; DNA: TGTGCCAGCAGTTTAGGGAGGCTCAGGTTCAATGAGCAGTTCTTC
J: TRBJ1-6; D: NA; V: TRBV7-2; size: NA; CDR3: CASSYGVYNSPLHF; DNA: TGTGCCAGCAGCTACGGGGTCTATAATTCACCCCTCCACTTT
J: TRBJ2-2; D: NA; V: TRBV2; size: NA; CDR3: CASLRTGELFF; DNA: TGTGCCAGCCTCCGGACCGGGGAGCTGTTTTTT
J: TRBJ1-1; D: NA; V: TRBV6-6; size: NA; CDR3: CASKGENTEAFF; DNA: TGTGCCAGCAAGGGGGAGAACACTGAAGCTTTCTTT
J: TRBJ1-6; D: TRBD1; V: TRBV6-5; size: NA; CDR3: CASTQGTGSSPLHF; DNA: TGTGCCAGCACCCAAGGGACAGGGTCTTCACCCCTCCACTTT
J: TRBJ2-7; D: NA; V: TRBV4-1; size: NA; CDR3: CASSHSSSADYEQYF; DNA: TGCGCCAGCAGCCACTCGAGCAGCGCCGACTACGAGCAGTACTTC
J: TRBJ2-3; D: TRBD2; V: TRBV2; size: NA; CDR3: CASSVSGGADTQYF; DNA: TGTGCCAGCAGTGTCTCGGGGGGGGCAGATACGCAGTATTTT
J: TRBJ2-5; D: NA; V: TRBV12-5; size: NA; CDR3: CASGPEGGGTQETQYF; DNA: TGTGCTAGTGGCCCCGAGGGGGGGGGAACACAAGAGACCCAGTACTTC
J: TRBJ1-3; D: NA; V: TRBV9; size: NA; CDR3: CASSVAPSSGNTIYF; DNA: TGTGCCAGCAGCGTAGCTCCCAGCTCTGGAAACACCATATATTTT
J: TRBJ1-1; D: NA; V: TRBV6-5; size: NA; CDR3: CASSYGVRDTEAFF; DNA: TGTGCCAGCAGTTACGGTGTCCGGGACACTGAAGCTTTCTTT
J: TRBJ1-4; D: NA; V: TRBV9; size: once; CDR3: CASSVEARGNEKLFF; DNA: TGTGCCAGCAGCGTAGAAGCCAGGGGTAATGAAAAACTGTTTTTT
J: TRBJ1-1; D: NA; V: TRBV7-9; size: NA; CDR3: CASIFLSPSEAFF; DNA: TGTGCCAGCATATTCTTGAGCCCAAGTGAAGCTTTCTTT
J: TRBJ2-2; D: NA; V: TRBV11-3; size: NA; CDR3: CASSLVSAVDTGELFF; DNA: TGTGCCAGCAGCCTCGTATCGGCGGTGGACACCGGGGAGCTGTTTTTT
J: TRBJ2-3; D: TRBD1; V: TRBV5-1; size: NA; CDR3: CASSWDSSSTDTQYF; DNA: TGCGCCAGCAGCTGGGACAGTTCTAGCACAGATACGCAGTATTTT
J: TRBJ1-1; D: NA; V: TRBV7-9; size: few; CDR3: CASSLGAQLTEAFF; DNA: TGTGCCAGCAGCTTAGGAGCGCAGCTCACTGAAGCTTTCTTT
J: TRBJ2-3; D: TRBD2; V: TRBV4-2; size: NA; CDR3: CASSQDPQAGWGDTQYF; DNA: TGTGCCAGCAGCCAAGATCCTCAAGCGGGGTGGGGAGATACGCAGTATTTT
J: TRBJ2-7; D: TRBD1; V: TRBV7-6; size: NA; CDR3: CASSRQGGTYEQYF; DNA: TGTGCCAGCAGCAGACAGGGGGGAACCTACGAGCAGTACTTC
J: TRBJ2-5; D: NA; V: TRBV19; size: NA; CDR3: CASSSSVQETQYF; DNA: TGTGCCAGTAGTAGCAGCGTCCAAGAGACCCAGTACTTC
J: TRBJ1-6; D: NA; V: TRBV6-2/TRBV6-3; size: NA; CDR3: CASSPWGEISSYNSPLHF; DNA: TGTGCCAGCAGCCCATGGGGGGAGATAAGCTCCTATAATTCACCCCTCCACTTT
J: TRBJ2-3; D: TRBD1; V: TRBV2; size: NA; CDR3: CASSEDRGDTDTQYF; DNA: TGTGCCAGCAGCGAGGACAGGGGGGACACAGATACGCAGTATTTT
J: TRBJ1-2; D: NA; V: TRBV28; size: NA; CDR3: CASSFSGYDYGYTF; DNA: TGTGCCAGCAGTTTCTCCGGGTACGACTATGGCTACACCTTC
J: TRBJ1-1; D: NA; V: TRBV3-1/TRBV3-2; size: NA; CDR3: CASSEGTEAFF; DNA: TGTGCCAGCAGCGAGGGTACTGAAGCTTTCTTT
J: TRBJ2-5; D: NA; V: TRBV7-3; size: once; CDR3: CASSLGAGQKTQYF; DNA: TGTGCCAGCAGCTTAGGTGCGGGTCAGAAGACCCAGTACTTC
J: TRBJ2-1; D: TRBD2; V: TRBV5-4; size: NA; CDR3: CASSLERGGRVEQFF; DNA: TGTGCCAGCAGCTTGGAACGGGGGGGCCGGGTTGAGCAGTTCTTC
J: TRBJ1-2; D: NA; V: TRBV25-1; size: NA; CDR3: CASSVQVGYADGYTF; DNA: TGTGCCAGCAGTGTACAGGTTGGGTACGCCGATGGCTACACCTTC
J: TRBJ2-3; D: NA; V: TRBV15; size: few; CDR3: CATSRDGRGGTDTQYF; DNA: TGTGCCACCAGCAGAGATGGGAGGGGGGGCACAGATACGCAGTATTTT
J: TRBJ1-1; D: TRBD1; V: TRBV18; size: NA; CDR3: CASSPLQGGMNTEAFF; DNA: TGTGCCAGCTCACCATTACAGGGGGGGATGAACACTGAAGCTTTCTTT
J: TRBJ2-2; D: NA; V: TRBV21-1; size: NA; CDR3: CASSKRGTSCPEELFF; DNA: TGTGCCAGCAGCAAACGCGGGACTAGCTGCCCAGAGGAGCTGTTTTTT
J: TRBJ2-1; D: NA; V: TRBV7-2; size: few; CDR3: CASSYGRGNEQFF; DNA: TGTGCCAGCAGCTATGGTAGGGGGAATGAGCAGTTCTTC